This T cell receptor (beta chain) was documented in a study of blood T cell repertoires in COVID-19. On the study more broadly: Sources were T cells, B-cell-depleted T cells, or PBMCs; the material itself was cDNA or gDNA.

How the authors handled the data: Amplifying reference gene primers gave estimates of nucleated cell counts. Sequenced by immunoSEQ multiplex PCR; TCRdb stores in-frame clones only, minus some. From that table come the V and J calls and clone size; the DNA was used to work out D and trimming. Here the sample spans some 250,000 clones, roughly 90% being singletons. The CDR3 contains 16 residues. Germline V lookup: CDR1 SGDLS, CDR2 YYNGEE. V lost 4 bases and J lost 7; bases outside the gene matches: 13. This rearrangement joins TRBV9 to TRBJ1-3; the match to TRBD1 covers 8 bases. Material: peripheral blood. The TCR comes from a man aged 55 to 70 with acute or convalescent COVID-19. CDR3 DNA sequence: TGTGCCAGCAGCCACCCCCGACAGGGGAGTAGGAACACCATATATTTT. Residues: CASSHPRQGSRNTIYF.